These 8 T cell receptor beta chains were sequenced from one sample in a study of T cell clonality in common variable immunodeficiency. TCRdb's copy holds only in-frame clones and misses some; the assay was immunoSEQ multiplex PCR. Observed in the sample are approximately 56,000 clones, none of them singletons. What was sequenced was peripheral blood mononuclear cells. All receptors come from a person aged 18 to 69 in good health.

Ten or more counts support this clone. Read data end 3 residues before the CDR3 end; the end is taken from the germline J gene. The rearrangement uses TRBV5-6 and TRBJ2-5; TRBD2 aligns across 11 bases. This CDR3 comprises 15 residues. Germline-derived CDR1 and CDR2 are SGHDT and YYEEEE. After removal of 4 bases from V and 4 bases from J, the junction contained 6 bases not matched to a gene. This CDR3 reads CASSHLAGGGETQYF. Partial CDR3 DNA: TGTGCCAGCAGCCACTTAGCGGGAGGGGGAGAGACC.

The table lists this clone with many counts. The CDR3 end lies 3 residues beyond the end of the read and is filled in from the germline J gene. J is TRBJ2-5 and V is TRBV7-2; D not resolved. The CDR3 is 13 residues long. Germline V CDR1 and CDR2: SGHTA, FQGNSA. V was clipped by 5 bases and J by 3 bases, with 10 bases between them. CDR3 region: CASSTYVEETQYF. The sequenced part of the CDR3 DNA is TGTGCCAGCAGCACTTACGTAGAAGAGACC.

A note on this clone: The CDR3 end lies 3 residues beyond the end of the read and is filled in from the germline J gene. V usage is TRBV5-1 and J usage is TRBJ2-5; weak D call: TRBD2 (7 bases). Germline CDR1 SGHRS, CDR2 YFSETQ. CDR3 length: 14 residues. The V gene lost 4 bases and the J gene lost 1 base, with 11 bases spanning the gap. CDR3 region: CASSQGGAQETQYF. CDR3 DNA (partial): TGCGCCAGCAGCCAAGGGGGGGCCCAAGAGACC. The variable domain in full, with the rest retrieved from reference TRBV5-1 and TRBJ2-5, is KAGVTQTPRYLIKTRGQQVTLSCSPISGHRSVSWYQQTPGQGLQFLFEYFSETQRNKGNFPGRFSGRQFSNSRSEMNVSTLELGDSALYLCASSQGGAQETQYFGPGTRLLVL.

This clone appeared many times. The read falls 3 residues short of the CDR3 end, and the missing part is taken from the germline J gene. V usage is TRBV29-1 and J usage is TRBJ2-5; 10 bases line up with TRBD2. The trim removed 1 base at V and 4 bases at J, leaving 15 bases unmatched. CDR1 SQVTM and CDR2 ANQGSEA come from the germline V gene. The CDR3 loop spans 18 amino acids. The CDR3 here is CSVEAGLAGVPNGETQYF. The part of the CDR3 DNA that was read is TGCAGCGTTGAAGCGGGGCTAGCGGGGGTCCCAAATGGAGAGACC. The whole variable domain, remainder taken from reference TRBV29-1 and TRBJ2-5, is SAVISQKPSRDICQRGTSLTIQCQVDSQVTMMFWYRQQPGQSLTLIATANQGSEATYESGFVIDKFPISRPNLTFSTLTVSNMSPEDSSIYLCSVEAGLAGVPNGETQYFGPGTRLLVL.

This clone has ten or more counts. The CDR3 end falls 3 residues outside the read, so it is completed with the germline J gene. The chain carries TRBV20-1 and TRBJ2-1, with 10 bases lining up with TRBD2. Germline CDR1 and CDR2: DFQATT and SNEGSKA (reference sequence). This CDR3 has 14 residues. V lost 3 bases to trimming and J lost 7 bases; unmatched junction nucleotides: 6. The CDR3 reads CSASAGSGGNEQFF. The CDR3 DNA, read in part, is TGCAGTGCTAGTGCCGGTAGCGGGGGGAATGAG.

At least ten counts were recorded for this clone. The CDR3 end falls 3 residues outside the read, so it is completed with the germline J gene. The J gene is TRBJ2-3, the V gene TRBV5-1; 9 bases are shared with TRBD1. The CDR3 length is 17 residues. Germline V gene lookup returns CDR1 SGHRS and CDR2 YFSETQ. V was pared by 1 base and J by 3 bases, with 9 bases of the junction left unmatched. The sequenced part of the CDR3 DNA is TGCGCCAGCAGCTTGAGGCTTGGGACAGGGATAACAGATACG. This gives the protein CASSLRLGTGITDT. The whole CDR3 reads CASSLRLGTGITDTQYF.

This clone appeared a few times. Read sequence stops 3 residues before the CDR3 end, and the germline J gene provides the missing end. This chain links TRBV5-1 with TRBJ2-2, with 9 bases that match TRBD1. Germline V CDR1 and CDR2: SGHRS, YFSETQ. The CDR3 sequence is 17 residues long. CDR3 region: CASSSGTGPSGANVLFF. CDR3 DNA (partial): TGCGCCAGCAGCTCAGGGACAGGGCCTTCTGGGGCCAACGTG.

This clone showed up many times. The read terminates 3 residues before the CDR3 end, so the remaining end is supplied by the germline J gene. The rearrangement links TRBV13 to TRBJ2-2, with 9 bases identical to TRBD1. The germline CDR1 and CDR2 sequences are PRHDT and FYEKMQ (reference sequence). CDR3 size: 14 residues. V dropped 5 bases and J dropped 5; count of bases not matched to a gene: 3. The CDR3 sequence: CASSHRGRTGELFF. The CDR3 DNA, read in part, is TGTGCCAGCAGCCACAGGGGGCGGACCGGGGAG.